The clone carrying this T cell receptor (beta chain) was seen only a few times. Its antigen remains unidentified. The data stem from a study of cytomegalovirus exposure and HLA in healthy donors. About the research overall: Genotyping showed approximately 81% of approximately 430 donors falling in the Caucasian-associated ancestry cluster.

General observations from the study: The authors listed 150 to 200 TCR beta chains as cytomegalovirus-associated. Presence/absence analyses took donor sequencing depth as roughly uniform. Earlier results showed most TCR beta V segments being productive about 87% or about 30% of the time.

The V and J ends lost 5 bases and 7 bases, in that order; junction bases with no gene match: 12. The CDR3 is 15 amino acids. Germline CDR1 GTSNPN, CDR2 SVGIG (reference sequence). Primers for the PCR totalled 60 Vbeta and 13 Jbeta. Here immunoSEQ multiplex PCR was the method, and the copy in TCRdb shows in-frame clones only, minus some. The sample records around 100,000 clones, approximately 81% being singletons. The V gene is TRBV30, the J gene TRBJ1-5; 9 bases agree with TRBD1. The sample comprised PBMCs. This TCR was recovered from a female donor in good health and CMV-seropositive. Here the CDR3 reads CAWCSGQGKGQPQHF. The CDR3, as DNA: TGTGCCTGGTGTTCGGGACAGGGAAAAGGACAGCCCCAGCATTTT.